This note documents a single T cell receptor (beta chain) sequence. Its cognate antigen is unknown. From germline, CDR1 is MNHEY and CDR2 SMNVEV (reference sequence). The trim removed 4 bases at V and 8 bases at J, leaving 10 bases unmatched. This CDR3 is built from 15 residues. This entry comes from a study of cytomegalovirus exposure and HLA in healthy donors. The study, taken as a whole, reports: The authors later found TCR association rates varying by HLA locus, with DRB1 most and HLA-C fewest. When the data were analyzed later, several of the most significant clusters appeared to be linked to common viral pathogens. HLA-A and HLA-B allele assignments for most subjects were reportedly predicted accurately using TCR beta sequences. Previously analyzed data showed that most TCR beta V segments were productive at a frequency of about 87% or about 30%.

A multiplex PCR was run with 60 Vbeta primers and 13 Jbeta primers. Profiling relied on immunoSEQ multiplex PCR, and the TCRdb table lists in-frame clones only, not all of them. Seen in this sample are roughly 200,000 clones; the ten most common clones hold around 1.1%. This sequence was found in a girl aged 2 to 9 in good health and CMV-seropositive. The sequenced sample was PBMCs. The chain carries TRBV27 and TRBJ1-4, with 7 bases that match TRBD1. In DNA, the CDR3 is TGTGCCAGCAGTTCTCAACAGGGGTCAGGGGAAAAACTGTTTTTT. Amino acids: CASSSQQGSGEKLFF. Based on the CDR3 plus reference TRBV27 and TRBJ1-4, the full variable domain is EAQVTQNPRYLITVTGKKLTVTCSQNMNHEYMSWYRQDPGLGLRQIYYSMNVEVTDKGDVPEGYKVSRKEKRNFPLILESPSPNQTSLYFCASSSQQGSGEKLFFGSGTQLSVL.